Shown below are 27 T cell receptor beta chains from a single sample sequenced in a study of shared clonotypes between healthy human individuals. TCRdb's table, derived via immunoSEQ multiplex PCR, lists solely in-frame clones and lacks some. In the table there are about 680,000 clones, around 73% of which are singletons. The sequenced material came from memory CD4+ T cells sorted from blood. Subset denoted: CD45RA-negative fraction. The receptors derive from a woman aged 25-40 years in good health.

The V gene is TRBV30, the J gene TRBJ2-1; D is unclear. Germline CDR1 GTSNPN, CDR2 SVGIG (reference sequence). CDR3 length: 14 amino acids. Trimming left V 3 bases short and J 0 bases short, with 9 bases between. The CDR3 coding sequence is TGTGCCTGGAGCCCCTGGAGCTCCTACAATGAGCAGTTCTTC. As protein: CAWSPWSSYNEQFF.

The V gene is TRBV28, the J gene TRBJ1-1, with TRBD1 identical over 7 bases. Germline V gene lookup returns CDR1 MDHEN and CDR2 SYDVKM. The CDR3 spans 13 residues. With V trimmed by 9 bases and J by 8 bases, 12 bases remained unmatched. CDR3 loop: CASSTGAAREAFF. The CDR3 bases are TGTGCCAGTAGTACAGGGGCGGCGCGGGAAGCTTTCTTT.

CDR3 in DNA: TGTGCCAGCAGTGACTCGATGGCGGGAGAGCCCCAGTTCTTC. It translates to CASSDSMAGEPQFF. This chain connects TRBV6-4 to TRBJ2-1; 7 bases line up with TRBD2. Per the germline V gene, CDR1 is MRHNA and CDR2 is SNTAGT. With 0 bases clipped from V and 13 bases from J, the junction kept 9 bases outside the gene matches. The CDR3 covers 14 residues.

J is TRBJ2-7 and V is TRBV6-5, with TRBD1 as a possible D gene (5 bases). Looked up from germline, CDR1 is MNHEY and CDR2 is SVGAGI. V was cut by 4 bases and J by 3 bases, with 10 bases left in between. The CDR3 totals 13 residues. The CDR3 region has the DNA TGTGCCAGCAGTTCGCCAGGGCTCTACGAGCAGTACTTC. Translating it yields CASSSPGLYEQYF.

The chain employs TRBV28 and TRBJ1-1; D is possibly TRBD1 (5 bases). With 5 bases removed from V and 4 bases from J, the gap between germline ends came to 20 bases. Germline V gene data show CDR1 as MDHEN and CDR2 as SYDVKM. The CDR3 covers 16 residues. The CDR3 here is CASSPPYLGHITEAFF. DNA of the CDR3: TGTGCCAGCAGTCCCCCTTACCTGGGGCATATCACTGAAGCTTTCTTT.

This sequence joins TRBV15 and TRBJ2-1; a possible D gene is TRBD2 (6 bases). CDR1 and CDR2 (germline): LNHNV, YYDKDF (reference sequence). The length of the CDR3 is 17 residues. Trimming took 0 bases from V and 0 from J, leaving 12 bases between them. The CDR3 DNA sequence: TGTGCCACCAGCAGAGATCATGCGGGAAGCTCCTACAATGAGCAGTTCTTC. It translates to CATSRDHAGSSYNEQFF.

On this clone itself: At the DNA level, this CDR3 is encoded by other sequences in the same sample as well. The chain combines TRBV28 with TRBJ2-2, with TRBD2 matching 8 bases. The CDR3 loop spans 15 amino acids. CDR1 and CDR2 (germline): MDHEN, SYDVKM. With 7 bases clipped from V and 5 bases from J, the junction kept 9 bases outside the gene matches. DNA of the CDR3: TGTGCCAGCACCTCCGGGGGGGGAGGTACCGGGGAGCTGTTTTTT. Translating gives CASTSGGGGTGELFF.

The chain links TRBV11-2 to TRBJ1-1; D is perhaps TRBD1 (5 bases). Germline CDR1 SGHAT, CDR2 FQNNGV. The CDR3 is 13 amino acids. Trimming removed 4 bases at V and 8 bases at J, with 14 bases between. The CDR3 sequence is CASSSRRGSEAFF. The DNA of the CDR3 is TGTGCCAGCAGCTCCAGACGGGGCTCGGAAGCTTTCTTT.

This clone appeared a single time. This sample also contains other DNA sequences that code for the same CDR3. V and J are TRBV7-2 and TRBJ2-5; D remains ambiguous. The CDR3 consists of 12 residues. Trimming stripped 1 base from V and 5 bases from J, with 5 bases between. Germline CDR1 is SGHTA and CDR2 is FQGNSA. CDR3 in DNA: TGTGCCAGCAGCTTAGGGCGGGAGACCCAGTACTTC. Translating it yields CASSLGRETQYF.

The chain recombines TRBV4-2 with TRBJ2-1; D might be TRBD2 (7 bases). This CDR3 has 14 amino acids. The V gene's germline CDR1 is LGHNA and CDR2 YNFKEQ. V shed 4 bases and J shed 5 bases, with 12 bases lying between them. The CDR3, as DNA: TGTGCCAGCAGCCTAGGGGGGGGGAACAATGAGCAGTTCTTC. This sequence encodes CASSLGGGNNEQFF.

The chain is built from TRBV5-1 and TRBJ2-1; D not certain. CDR3 length equals 15 residues. Trimming removed 4 bases from V and 0 bases from J, with 11 bases in between. Germline V gene sequence: CDR1 SGHRS, CDR2 YFSETQ. CDR3 bases: TGCGCCAGCAGCATTGACTCCCACTCCTACAATGAGCAGTTCTTC. Its protein product is CASSIDSHSYNEQFF.

This clone occurred once. The genes are TRBV30 and TRBJ2-5, with D possibly called TRBD1 or TRBD2 (5 bases each). Trimming pared 5 bases from V and 0 bases from J, leaving 10 bases between. CDR1 is GTSNPN, CDR2 SVGIG, per germline (reference sequence). CDR3 size: 13 residues. Here the CDR3 DNA reads TGTGCCTGGGGTGGGACGGACCAAGAGACCCAGTACTTC. Protein product: CAWGGTDQETQYF.

This rearrangement joins TRBV19 to TRBJ1-2; D is possibly TRBD1 (6 bases). This CDR3 is built from 14 residues. V was cut by 1 base and J by 3 bases, with 9 bases left in between. CDR1 LNHDA and CDR2 SQIVND come from the germline V gene (reference sequence). CDR3 residues: CASSIGKGDYGYTF. The DNA of the CDR3 is TGTGCCAGTAGTATAGGAAAGGGGGACTATGGCTACACCTTC.

V is TRBV28 and J is TRBJ1-2, with 9 bases that match TRBD1. V shed 5 bases and J 5 bases; nucleotides not matched to a gene: 12. Germline lookup yields CDR1 MDHEN and CDR2 SYDVKM. This CDR3 region has 16 residues. As DNA, the CDR3 is TGTGCCAGCAGTCGGTCGGGACAGGGAAGGGTATATGGCTACACCTTC. Translating gives CASSRSGQGRVYGYTF.

The CDR3 protein is CASSLWTVNTGELFF. The CDR3 nucleotides read TGTGCCAGCAGTCTCTGGACAGTCAACACCGGGGAGCTGTTTTTT. The chain has TRBV28 and TRBJ2-2, with D perhaps matching TRBD1 (6 bases). V lost 5 bases and J lost 2, with 12 bases in between. The length of the CDR3 is 15 residues. The germline V gene has CDR1 MDHEN and CDR2 SYDVKM. Full variable domain (outside the CDR3, taken from reference TRBV28 and TRBJ2-2): DVKVTQSSRYLVKRTGEKVFLECVQDMDHENMFWYRQDPGLGLRLIYFSYDVKMKEKGDIPEGYSVSREKKERFSLILESASTNQTSMYLCASSLWTVNTGELFFGEGSRLTVL.

This chain links TRBV6-5 with TRBJ1-1; D gene uncertain. The CDR3 has 11 amino acids. V lost 5 bases and J 1 base, leaving 2 bases between the germline ends. From germline, CDR1 is MNHEY and CDR2 SVGAGI. CDR3 bases: TGTGCCAGCAGTGCGAACACTGAAGCTTTCTTT. As protein: CASSANTEAFF.

The rearrangement uses TRBV4-2 and TRBJ2-2; 10 positions agree with TRBD2. J lost 5 bases, V lost 5 bases, and 5 bases had no gene match. CDR3 length equals 15 residues. Per germline, CDR1 LGHNA and CDR2 YNFKEQ. Here the CDR3 DNA reads TGTGCCAGCAGCAGAGCGGGAGGGCCAACCGGGGAGCTGTTTTTT. Residues: CASSRAGGPTGELFF.

The CDR3: CASSNGGAGPSEQYF. The CDR3, as DNA: TGTGCCAGCAGTAATGGGGGGGCTGGGCCTTCCGAGCAGTACTTC. The chain uses TRBV28 and TRBJ2-7; TRBD2 is a possible D gene (7 bases). The CDR3 sequence is 15 residues long. Trimming took off 5 bases at V and 6 bases at J, with 20 bases between the two ends. Germline lookup yields CDR1 MDHEN and CDR2 SYDVKM.

This clone appeared once. The gene calls are TRBV7-6 and TRBJ2-2, with TRBD2 matching 14 bases. CDR3 length equals 18 residues. The germline CDR1 and CDR2 sequences are SGHVS and FNYEAQ. With 4 bases clipped from V and 5 bases from J, the junction kept 9 bases outside the gene matches. The CDR3 bases are TGTGCCAGCAGCTCTAGGGGACTAGCGGGAGTAGAAACCGGGGAGCTGTTTTTT. Protein: CASSSRGLAGVETGELFF. Variable domain in full (rest from reference TRBV7-6 and TRBJ2-2): GAGVSQSPRYKVTKRGQDVALRCDPISGHVSLYWYRQALGQGPEFLTYFNYEAQQDKSGLPNDRFSAERPEGSISTLTIQRTEQRDSAMYRCASSSRGLAGVETGELFFGEGSRLTVL.

This chain links TRBV6-1 with TRBJ2-7, with D possibly matching TRBD2 (7 bases). Germline values: CDR1 MNHNS, CDR2 SASEGT. The germline V and J ends were trimmed by 0 bases and 5 bases, with 14 bases remaining between them. The CDR3 is made up of 15 amino acids. The CDR3 sequence is CASSEAGGREDEQYF. The CDR3 bases are TGTGCCAGCAGTGAAGCAGGGGGGAGGGAGGACGAGCAGTACTTC.

DNA of the CDR3: TGTGCCAGCAGCCCAGGACAGGGATTTGAAAAACTGTTTTTT. Translating it yields CASSPGQGFEKLFF. This chain uses TRBV7-9 with TRBJ1-4; 8 nucleotides agree with TRBD1. Germline V gene data show CDR1 as SEHNR and CDR2 as FQNEAQ (reference sequence). J was trimmed by 7 bases and V by 5 bases; bases with no gene match: 6. CDR3 size: 14 residues.

The chain combines TRBV29-1 with TRBJ1-2, with 7 bases lining up with TRBD1. CDR1 is SQVTM and CDR2 is ANQGSEA in the germline V gene. The CDR3 spans 14 residues. V lost 5 bases and J lost 6; bases outside the gene matches: 12. CDR3 residues: CSVLRQGGEDGYTF. The CDR3 DNA is TGCAGCGTTCTTAGGCAGGGGGGTGAAGATGGCTACACCTTC.

The chain carries TRBV28 and TRBJ1-2; D ambiguous. Deletions cut 7 bases from V and 0 bases from J, with 15 bases between. Germline V CDR1 and CDR2: MDHEN, SYDVKM. CDR3 length: 15 amino acids. CDR3 amino acids: CASNTRQLANYGYTF. The CDR3 DNA reads TGTGCCAGCAACACTCGGCAGTTAGCTAACTATGGCTACACCTTC.

Comments on this clone: The sample has other DNA sequences that encode this CDR3 too. The V call is TRBV11-2, the J call TRBJ2-7; maybe TRBD1 (6 bases). CDR3 length: 12 amino acids. Germline values: CDR1 SGHAT, CDR2 FQNNGV. V lost 0 bases and J 6 bases, leaving 6 bases between the germline ends. The CDR3 coding sequence is TGTGCCAGCAGCTTAGACAGGGGCGAGCAGTACTTC. Translation: CASSLDRGEQYF.

The gene calls are TRBV7-9 and TRBJ2-7; 11 bases agree with TRBD2. The germline V gene has CDR1 SEHNR and CDR2 FQNEAQ (reference sequence). The CDR3 is 15 amino acids. The V and J ends lost 5 bases and 4 bases, in that order; junction bases with no gene match: 7. CDR3 protein: CASSPTSGSGYEQYF. The CDR3 region has the DNA TGTGCCAGCAGCCCCACTAGCGGGAGTGGTTACGAGCAGTACTTC. The full variable domain, in which reference TRBV7-9 and TRBJ2-7 provide the parts outside the CDR3, is DTGVSQNPRHKITKRGQNVTFRCDPISEHNRLYWYRQTLGQGPEFLTYFQNEAQLEKSRLLSDRFSAERPKGSFSTLEIQRTEQGDSAMYLCASSPTSGSGYEQYFGPGTRLTVT.

The chain uses TRBV19 and TRBJ2-2; TRBD2 is a possible D gene (5 bases). Germline V gives CDR1 LNHDA, CDR2 SQIVND (reference sequence). Trimming cost V 3 bases and J 5 bases, with 13 bases left between them. The CDR3 totals 15 residues. The CDR3 coding sequence is TGTGCCAGTAGTATCGTGGCGGGCATTACCGGGGAGCTGTTTTTT. It encodes CASSIVAGITGELFF. The full variable domain, its missing parts supplied by reference TRBV19 and TRBJ2-2, is DGGITQSPKYLFRKEGQNVTLSCEQNLNHDAMYWYRQDPGQGLRLIYYSQIVNDFQKGDIAEGYSVSREKKESFPLTVTSAQKNPTAFYLCASSIVAGITGELFFGEGSRLTVL.

This chain uses TRBV5-4 with TRBJ2-1; D possibly corresponds to TRBD1 (6 bases). CDR1 is SGHNT, CDR2 YYREEE, per germline (reference sequence). The CDR3 loop spans 14 amino acids. V lost 6 bases and J lost 2, with 12 bases in between. For the CDR3, the DNA is TGTGCCAGCACCGCCCAGGGGCCCTACAATGAGCAGTTCTTC. This encodes CASTAQGPYNEQFF.